The clone carrying this T cell receptor beta chain came up a few times. The antigen is not known. Germline CDR1 is MNHEY and CDR2 is SMNVEV (reference sequence). With 6 bases clipped from V and 4 bases from J, the junction kept 4 bases outside the gene matches. The length of the CDR3 is 13 residues. Presence of unique molecular identifiers characterized the TCR beta cDNA libraries. Between about 1 and 11 million T cells gave rise to some 470,000 cDNA molecules. Each CDR3 protein is one row after TCRdb ran MiXCR on the PCR reads. In the table there are about 540,000 distinct CDR3 sequences, roughly 34% of which are singletons. This entry comes from a study of post-analysis software for immune sequencing data. For the study at large: Progressive-relapsing, secondary progressive and relapsing-remitting multiple sclerosis were among the disease courses included.

Study observations and caveats: Significantly decreased normalized Chao1 diversity was recorded for multiple sclerosis patients relative to controls. Five TRBV segments, including TRBV5-6, TRBV5-1 and TRBV20-1, were more frequent in patients than controls.

Input material: blood. The TCR was taken from a girl aged 2-17 years with multiple sclerosis. The chain carries TRBV27 and TRBJ1-2; 8 nucleotides match TRBD1. This CDR3 reads CASSPGGTYGYTF. CDR3 nucleotide sequence: TGTGCCAGCAGCCCAGGGGGCACCTATGGCTACACCTTC.